This T cell receptor (beta chain) originates from a study of blood T cell repertoires in COVID-19. Libraries were prepared by immunoSEQ multiplex PCR; TCRdb keeps only in-frame clonotypes and omits some of them. The table has a few hundred thousand clones, approximately 87% seen once. CDR3 length equals 14 residues. Trimming cost V 6 bases and J 12 bases; bases outside gene matches: 11. Germline assignment: CDR1 SNHLY and CDR2 FYNNEI. Source material: PBMCs or T cells enriched from blood (not recorded which). The origin of this receptor is a woman in her fifties or sixties who had recovered from COVID-19. The J gene is TRBJ1-4, the V gene TRBV2, with TRBD1 identical over 9 bases. The CDR3 nucleotides read TGTGCCAGCAGCCCCGGAAGAACAGGGGGCGAACTGTTTTTT. Its translation: CASSPGRTGGELFF.